This T cell receptor (beta chain) was recorded in a study of shared clonotypes between healthy human individuals. Findings and limits, study-wide: It was the non-shared clonotypes that had lower generation probabilities than clonotypes shared by all four donors. Shared clonotypes: approximately 4.5% naive CD4, roughly 4% naive CD8, around 2.4% memory CD4, approximately 0.37% memory CD8. Despite large depth, rarefaction showed incomplete sorted-subset sequencing.

In this sample, this clone turned up once. Its antigen is still unknown. Original analysis: Junction-only sequences without quality scores came from ImmunoSEQ, so filtering differed. Generated by immunoSEQ multiplex PCR, the TCRdb table keeps only in-frame clones and is missing some. V, J and clone size were drawn from that table, and D and trimming were deduced from the DNA. The data show some 2.1 million clones, about 95% seen once. The CDR3 is 14 amino acids. V was cut by 0 bases and J by 0 bases, with 5 bases left in between. Germline-derived CDR1 and CDR2 are MNHNY and SVGAGI (reference sequence). Naive CD8 cells lacked CD45RO and underwent positive selection for CCR7, leaving out terminally differentiated effector memory CD45RA+ cells.

The sequenced sample was naive CD8+ T cells sorted from blood. The clonotype originates from a young man in good health. The chain combines TRBV6-6 with TRBJ2-5; D remains unclear. CDR3 sequence: CASSYSIYQETQYF. As DNA, the CDR3 is TGTGCCAGCAGTTACTCCATATACCAAGAGACCCAGTACTTC.